These 4 T cell receptor beta chains were sequenced from one sample in a study of cytomegalovirus exposure and HLA in healthy donors. PCR amplification relied on 60 Vbeta primers (plus 13 Jbeta primers). The table came from immunoSEQ multiplex PCR; TCRdb's copy has only in-frame clones and leaves some out. The data contain under 200,000 clones, approximately 67% of them singletons. The source material was PBMCs. These receptors were obtained from a woman aged 18-29 years in good health and CMV-seropositive.

The chain has TRBV6-7 and TRBJ2-1, with TRBD2 matching over 8 bases. TRBV6-7 is marked as an open reading frame, function uncertain. There are 13 residues in the CDR3. V lost 4 bases to trimming and J lost 8 bases; unmatched junction nucleotides: 4. CDR3 region: CASSCREGYEQFF. CDR3 nucleotides: TGTGCCAGCAGTTGCCGGGAGGGTTATGAGCAGTTCTTC.

This clone appeared a few times. J is TRBJ2-2 and V is TRBV2; 12 bases fit TRBD2. CDR1 is SNHLY, CDR2 FYNNEI, per germline. V trimming: 5 bases; J trimming: 7 bases; junction bases outside the gene matches: 5. The CDR3 spans 15 residues. This CDR3 reads CASSRLAGDVGELFF. The CDR3 DNA reads as TGTGCCAGCAGTAGACTAGCGGGAGACGTCGGGGAGCTGTTTTTT.

This chain connects TRBV5-4 to TRBJ2-1; 7 bases fit TRBD2. V was clipped by 3 bases and J by 4 bases; unmatched bases: 1. Germline loops: CDR1 SGHNT, CDR2 YYREEE (reference sequence). The CDR3 sequence is 13 residues long. The CDR3 loop reads CASSSRGYNEQFF. Here the CDR3 DNA reads TGTGCCAGCAGCTCGCGGGGGTACAATGAGCAGTTCTTC.

This chain uses TRBV29-1 with TRBJ2-7, with D maybe TRBD1 (6 bases). The CDR3 spans 11 residues. Between the trimmed V and J ends, which lost 7 bases and 3 bases, there was a span of 10 bases. Looked up from germline, CDR1 is SQVTM and CDR2 is ANQGSEA. In nucleotides, the CDR3 is TGCAGCGCCACAGGGTTCTACGAGCAGTACTTC. Its translation is CSATGFYEQYF.